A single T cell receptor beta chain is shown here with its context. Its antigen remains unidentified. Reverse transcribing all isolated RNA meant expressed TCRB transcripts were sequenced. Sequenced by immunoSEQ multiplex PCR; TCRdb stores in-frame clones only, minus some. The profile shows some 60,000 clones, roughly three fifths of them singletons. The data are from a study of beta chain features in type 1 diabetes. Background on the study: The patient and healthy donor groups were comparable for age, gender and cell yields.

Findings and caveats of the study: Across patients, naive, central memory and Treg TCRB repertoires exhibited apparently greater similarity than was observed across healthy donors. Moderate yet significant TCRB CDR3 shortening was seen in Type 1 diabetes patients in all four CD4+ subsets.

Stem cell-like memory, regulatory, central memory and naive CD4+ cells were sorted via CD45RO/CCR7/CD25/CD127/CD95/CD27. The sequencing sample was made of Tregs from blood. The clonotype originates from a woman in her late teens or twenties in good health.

The CDR3 spells CASSLVATGVQPQHF. CDR3 DNA sequence: TGTGCCAGCAGCTTAGTGGCAACAGGGGTCCAGCCCCAGCATTTT. The chain couples TRBV7-2 to TRBJ1-5; TRBD1 aligns across 7 bases. CDR3 length equals 15 residues. The trim removed 1 base at V and 7 bases at J, leaving 7 bases unmatched. Germline V gives CDR1 SGHTA, CDR2 FQGNSA.